These 21 T cell receptor beta chains were sequenced from one sample in a study of a mutant IDH1 vaccine in newly diagnosed glioma. The time point denotes: week 5, during vaccination. Each vaccine dose was 300 ug of mutant IDH1 20-mer peptide, with topical imiquimod. Their antigen targets remain unknown. Assay: immunoSEQ multiplex PCR; the TCRdb copy retains only in-frame clones and omits some. The sample lists approximately 80,000 clones, about 91% occurring once. Material: PBMCs, obtained from a glioma patient whose treatment included an IDH1 peptide vaccine. Every receptor here comes from a woman aged 45-65 years with glioma.

The chain carries TRBV11-2 and TRBJ2-2, with D unresolved. V was clipped by 0 bases and J by 7 bases, with 12 bases between them. This CDR3 has 15 residues. Germline V gene sequence: CDR1 SGHAT, CDR2 FQNNGV. This CDR3 reads CASSLDHGVLGELFF. CDR3 nucleotide sequence: TGTGCCAGCAGCTTAGATCATGGCGTCCTCGGGGAGCTGTTTTTT. Full variable domain (outside the CDR3, taken from reference TRBV11-2 and TRBJ2-2): EAGVAQSPRYKIIEKRQSVAFWCNPISGHATLYWYQQILGQGPKLLIQFQNNGVVDDSQLPKDRFSAERLKGVDSTLKIQPAKLEDSAVYLCASSLDHGVLGELFFGEGSRLTVL.

V usage is TRBV29-1 and J usage is TRBJ2-2; possible D gene TRBD2, 6 bases. CDR3 length: 13 residues. The germline CDR1 and CDR2 sequences are SQVTM and ANQGSEA. Trimming shortened V by 4 bases and J by 6 bases, and 12 bases separated the two germline ends. The CDR3 protein is CSVGRDRAGELFF. The CDR3 nucleotides are TGCAGCGTTGGGAGGGATCGGGCCGGGGAGCTGTTTTTT.

V and J are TRBV7-9 and TRBJ2-5; 12 bases line up with TRBD2. The CDR3 is 15 residues long. Per germline, CDR1 SEHNR and CDR2 FQNEAQ (reference sequence). Unmatched junction bases numbered 11, after V lost 5 bases and J lost 10 bases. CDR3 loop: CASSPRLAGEQFQYF. The CDR3 DNA reads TGTGCCAGCAGCCCGCGACTAGCGGGAGAACAGTTCCAGTACTTC.

In its sample, this clone was seen once. The chain is built from TRBV7-3 and TRBJ2-7, with unresolved D. The CDR3 loop spans 13 amino acids. The V end lost 5 bases, the J end lost 3 bases, and 11 bases lay between the germline ends. The V gene's germline CDR1 is SGHTA and CDR2 FQGTGA. CDR3: CASSAGGDYEQYF. The CDR3 region has the DNA TGTGCCAGCAGCGCCGGTGGGGACTACGAGCAGTACTTC.

J is TRBJ2-7 and V is TRBV6-1; weak D call: TRBD1 (6 bases). The CDR3 length is 15 residues. The germline V gene has CDR1 MNHNS and CDR2 SASEGT. Trimming removed 0 bases at V and 0 bases at J, with 9 bases between. CDR3 loop: CASSEAGDNSYEQYF. The DNA of the CDR3 is TGTGCCAGCAGTGAAGCGGGGGACAACTCCTACGAGCAGTACTTC.

This clone was detected only once. The chain joins TRBV9 to TRBJ2-3; 10 positions agree with TRBD2. CDR3 length: 15 amino acids. CDR1 is SGDLS, CDR2 YYNGEE, per germline. The J segment lost 3 bases and the V segment lost 2 bases, leaving 3 bases of the junction unmatched. The CDR3 here is CASSVSLAGTDTQYF. In nucleotides, the CDR3 is TGTGCCAGCAGCGTCTCACTAGCGGGGACAGATACGCAGTATTTT.

This rearrangement joins TRBV5-4 to TRBJ1-1; D remains ambiguous. V gave up 4 bases and J gave up 0 bases, with 16 bases separating them. This CDR3 comprises 16 residues. Germline-derived CDR1 and CDR2 are SGHNT and YYREEE (reference sequence). CDR3 amino acids: CASSTAGRQMNTEAFF. The DNA of the CDR3 is TGTGCCAGCAGCACGGCCGGCAGACAAATGAACACTGAAGCTTTCTTT.

This clone was recorded only once. The V call is TRBV11-2, the J call TRBJ2-1, with D uncertain. The CDR3 has 16 amino acids. The germline gives CDR1 SGHAT, CDR2 FQNNGV. Trimming removed 1 base from V and 7 bases from J, with 17 bases in between. The CDR3 spells CASSLGSLGLYNEQFF. DNA for the CDR3: TGTGCCAGCAGCTTAGGAAGTCTAGGATTATATAATGAGCAGTTCTTC. Together with reference TRBV11-2 and TRBJ2-1, the CDR3 gives the full variable domain: EAGVAQSPRYKIIEKRQSVAFWCNPISGHATLYWYQQILGQGPKLLIQFQNNGVVDDSQLPKDRFSAERLKGVDSTLKIQPAKLEDSAVYLCASSLGSLGLYNEQFFGPGTRLTVL.

The chain combines TRBV10-1 with TRBJ2-2, with a tentative D call TRBD2 (6 bases). This CDR3 comprises 14 residues. Germline CDR1 and CDR2: WNHNN and SYGVQD (reference sequence). V was clipped by 4 bases and J by 4 bases, with 10 bases between them. CDR3 in DNA: TGCGCCAGCAGTGGGGGGACTTTCACCGGGGAGCTGTTTTTT. Amino acid sequence: CASSGGTFTGELFF.

This clone was picked up one time. Here the CDR3 reads CASSYYLPGGHYEQYF. CDR3 DNA: TGTGCCAGCAGTTACTATCTCCCCGGGGGGCACTACGAGCAGTACTTC. The chain uses TRBV6-6 and TRBJ2-7; weak D call: TRBD2 (7 bases). Germline CDR1 is MNHNY and CDR2 is SVGAGI (reference sequence). The CDR3 is 16 residues long. Trimming stripped 1 base from V and 3 bases from J, with 16 bases between.

This chain connects TRBV29-1 to TRBJ2-5; D call uncertain. V was cut by 3 bases and J by 7 bases, with 18 bases left in between. This CDR3 has 14 amino acids. From germline, CDR1 is SQVTM and CDR2 ANQGSEA. The CDR3 is CSVEFMTLTGTQYF. CDR3 coding DNA: TGCAGCGTTGAGTTTATGACCCTGACCGGGACCCAGTACTTC.

The V and J genes are TRBV2 and TRBJ2-3, with TRBD1 identical over 7 bases. The CDR3 spans 15 residues. With V trimmed by 4 bases and J by 0 bases, 4 bases remained unmatched. CDR1 and CDR2 from the germline V gene are SNHLY and FYNNEI. CDR3 DNA: TGTGCCAGCAGTGCTCGCAGGGGGAGCACAGATACGCAGTATTTT. The encoded protein is CASSARRGSTDTQYF.

The J gene is TRBJ2-7, the V gene TRBV4-1; D perhaps matches TRBD2 (6 bases). CDR3 length: 17 amino acids. Germline V gene sequence: CDR1 MGHRA, CDR2 YSYEKL. The germline V and J ends were trimmed by 3 bases and 0 bases, with 18 bases remaining between them. The CDR3 nucleotides read TGCGCCAGCAGCCACGCCTTTGTAGGGACTCCCTCCTACGAGCAGTACTTC. This sequence encodes CASSHAFVGTPSYEQYF.

This clone was counted a single time. The rearrangement uses TRBV27 and TRBJ2-1; TRBD2 agrees at 9 bases. There are 15 residues in the CDR3. Germline-derived CDR1 and CDR2 are MNHEY and SMNVEV (reference sequence). Unmatched junction bases numbered 8, after V lost 6 bases and J lost 5 bases. The CDR3 sequence: CASREREAHNNEQFF. The CDR3 bases are TGTGCCAGCAGGGAGCGGGAGGCCCATAACAATGAGCAGTTCTTC.

The chain combines TRBV6-1 with TRBJ1-2; 7 bases line up with TRBD1. The ends lost 2 bases at V and 3 bases at J; junction bases unmatched: 3. The CDR3 covers 14 residues. The germline gives CDR1 MNHNS, CDR2 SASEGT. Written as DNA, the CDR3 is TGTGCCAGCAGTGAACAGGGGGAATACTATGGCTACACCTTC. Protein sequence: CASSEQGEYYGYTF.

The chain carries TRBV5-4 and TRBJ2-5; a possible D gene is TRBD2 (5 bases). V lost 1 base and J lost 4, with 11 bases in between. CDR3 size: 14 residues. In germline, CDR1 is SGHNT, CDR2 YYREEE (reference sequence). The CDR3 protein is CASSLPGSGETQYF. CDR3 nucleotide sequence: TGTGCCAGCAGCTTGCCGGGGTCTGGAGAGACCCAGTACTTC.

The rearrangement links TRBV19 to TRBJ2-7; D might be TRBD1 (5 bases). V shed 5 bases and J shed 1 base, with 9 bases lying between them. The V gene's germline CDR1 is LNHDA and CDR2 SQIVND (reference sequence). The CDR3 has 13 amino acids. The CDR3 region has the DNA TGTGCCAGTAGTTCCACAGGATCCTACGAGCAGTACTTC. Amino acids: CASSSTGSYEQYF.

This chain joins TRBV6-5 and TRBJ1-1; maybe TRBD1 (5 bases). This CDR3 is 13 amino acids long. Trimming cost V 6 bases and J 1 base, with 9 bases left between them. CDR1 is MNHEY, CDR2 SVGAGI, per germline. This CDR3 is CASSYTGNTEAFF. CDR3 coding DNA: TGTGCCAGCAGCTACACAGGGAACACTGAAGCTTTCTTT.

This chain joins TRBV4-1 and TRBJ2-7; no clear D gene. CDR3 length: 14 amino acids. Trimming shortened V by 0 bases and J by 6 bases, and 12 bases separated the two germline ends. Germline values: CDR1 MGHRA, CDR2 YSYEKL. CDR3 loop: CASSQDRRPAEQYF. CDR3 nucleotides: TGCGCCAGCAGCCAAGATCGAAGGCCTGCCGAGCAGTACTTC.

This clone was seen a handful of times. The gene calls are TRBV30 and TRBJ1-1; D is unclear. Per germline, CDR1 GTSNPN and CDR2 SVGIG (reference sequence). CDR3 length: 13 amino acids. V lost 3 bases to trimming and J lost 5 bases, with 13 bases between them. The CDR3 nucleotides read TGTGCCTGGAGATCCCCCGGGCGGACTGAAGCTTTCTTT. The encoded protein is CAWRSPGRTEAFF.

V gene TRBV9 combines with J gene TRBJ2-1; D unclear. The CDR3 runs to 17 residues. V lost 2 bases, J lost 6 bases, and 21 bases lay in between. The germline V gene encodes CDR1 SGDLS and CDR2 YYNGEE. The CDR3: CASSVDLGFRVGNEQFF. The CDR3 coding sequence is TGTGCCAGCAGCGTCGACCTCGGGTTTAGGGTGGGCAATGAGCAGTTCTTC.